Presented here are 14 T cell receptor beta chains from one specimen sequenced in a study of CD8+CD57+ T cells in acquired aplastic anemia. Genomic DNA, the template, was used for profiling of the TCR beta VDJ and CDR3. TCRdb processed the reads anew with MiXCR; each CDR3 protein has one entry. The table has about 200,000 distinct CDR3 sequences, less than 75% seen once. An expansion of CD8+CD57+ cells by flow cytometry had been shown in patients chosen for sequencing. Sequencing was carried out using sorted CD4+, CD8+, or CD8+CD57+ T cells (not recorded which) from PBMCs. The receptors derive from a human donor with aplastic anemia.

This clonotype came up a few times. The V gene is TRBV11-2, the J gene TRBJ1-6; D call uncertain. CDR1 SGHAT and CDR2 FQNNGV come from the germline V gene. This CDR3 spans 14 amino acids. Trimming removed 4 bases from V and 7 bases from J, with 11 bases in between. The CDR3 coding sequence is TGTGCCAGCAGCTCGGTCGGCCTGAATTCACCCCTCCACTTT. Amino acid sequence: CASSSVGLNSPLHF.

The chain couples TRBV20-1 to TRBJ1-1, with D unresolved. V gave up 0 bases and J gave up 7 bases, with 18 bases separating them. CDR3 length equals 15 residues. Germline CDR1 is DFQATT and CDR2 is SNEGSKA (reference sequence). CDR3 sequence: CSARELVGYVFEAFF. The CDR3 bases are TGCAGTGCTAGAGAACTGGTGGGGTACGTTTTTGAAGCTTTCTTT.

The rearrangement joins TRBV5-8 to TRBJ2-7, with D unresolved. CDR3 length equals 12 residues. V lost 4 bases to trimming and J lost 0 bases, with 5 bases between them. The germline CDR1 and CDR2 sequences are SGHTS and YDEGEE. The CDR3 sequence is CASSMSSYEQYF. The CDR3 bases are TGTGCCAGCAGCATGAGCTCCTACGAGCAGTACTTC.

This chain joins TRBV24-1 and TRBJ2-1, with 10 bases aligning to TRBD2. Germline V gives CDR1 KGHDR, CDR2 SFDVKD. V dropped 9 bases and J dropped 0; count of bases not matched to a gene: 7. CDR3 length: 16 amino acids. The CDR3 nucleotides are TGTGCCACCGGGGGACTAGCGAAATCCTCCTACAATGAGCAGTTCTTC. It specifies CATGGLAKSSYNEQFF.

This clonotype occurred a few times. The rearrangement joins TRBV24-1 to TRBJ2-5; the match to TRBD1 covers 7 bases. This CDR3 spans 15 amino acids. After removal of 4 bases from V and 3 bases from J, the junction contained 7 bases not matched to a gene. CDR1 KGHDR and CDR2 SFDVKD come from the germline V gene. The CDR3 region is CATSEGPGQKETQYF. The CDR3, as DNA: TGTGCCACCAGTGAGGGACCGGGACAGAAAGAGACCCAGTACTTC.

V and J are TRBV2 and TRBJ2-1; D uncertain. This CDR3 region has 12 residues. CDR1 SNHLY and CDR2 FYNNEI come from the germline V gene. V lost 7 bases to trimming and J lost 6 bases, with 10 bases between them. CDR3 sequence (DNA): TGTGCCAGCACCGTGGCTACCAATGAGCAGTTCTTC. Translating gives CASTVATNEQFF.

The chain employs TRBV9 and TRBJ2-5, with TRBD1 identical over 9 bases. Germline V gene lookup returns CDR1 SGDLS and CDR2 YYNGEE. CDR3 length: 14 amino acids. The V and J ends lost 3 bases and 4 bases, in that order; junction bases with no gene match: 4. CDR3 nucleotides: TGTGCCAGCAGCGCTACAGGGGGCTCAGAGACCCAGTACTTC. It codes for CASSATGGSETQYF.

In this sample, this clonotype turned up many times. V gene TRBV6-6 combines with J gene TRBJ2-3; D remains unclear. This CDR3 contains 14 residues. From germline, CDR1 is MNHNY and CDR2 SVGAGI (reference sequence). V was shortened by 5 bases and J by 5 bases, with 14 bases between the two germline ends. The CDR3 protein is CASSALPPGDTQYF. CDR3 bases: TGTGCCAGCAGTGCCCTACCCCCAGGAGATACGCAGTATTTT.

This chain connects TRBV19 to TRBJ2-3, with D possibly being TRBD1 (5 bases). The germline gives CDR1 LNHDA, CDR2 SQIVND (reference sequence). The ends were cut back, 5 bases at V and 9 bases at J, with 27 bases in the middle. The CDR3 length is 17 residues. CDR3 sequence: CASSLPRQLSPPGTQYF. CDR3 bases: TGTGCCAGTAGTCTTCCTCGACAGTTATCCCCCCCAGGGACGCAGTATTTT.

The J gene is TRBJ2-1, the V gene TRBV10-3; 10 nucleotides align to TRBD2. The V and J ends lost 10 bases and 14 bases, in that order; junction bases with no gene match: 17. There are 14 residues in the CDR3. Per the germline V gene, CDR1 is ENHRY and CDR2 is SYGVKD. CDR3 loop: CASSGGGLGAIEFF. The DNA of the CDR3 is TGTGCCAGCAGCGGGGGGGGCTTAGGAGCAATTGAGTTCTTC.

The chain couples TRBV20-1 to TRBJ2-3; D may match TRBD1 or TRBD2 (5 bases each). The germline V gene has CDR1 DFQATT and CDR2 SNEGSKA (reference sequence). V dropped 6 bases and J dropped 2 bases, with 9 bases sitting between them. The CDR3 is 12 residues long. As DNA, the CDR3 is TGCAGTGCCCTCGGGACCACAGATACGCAGTATTTT. This encodes CSALGTTDTQYF.

This clonotype was picked up many times. The chain joins TRBV27 to TRBJ2-7, with 9 nucleotides matching TRBD1. The CDR3 runs 14 residues. Trimming cost V 6 bases and J 2 bases; bases outside gene matches: 5. Per germline, CDR1 MNHEY and CDR2 SMNVEV (reference sequence). The CDR3 DNA sequence: TGTGCCAGCAGCGACACAGGGGGCACCTACGAGCAGTACTTC. Its translation: CASSDTGGTYEQYF.

As for this clonotype: One end of the junction fails to match germline, which may point to a read error. The chain carries TRBV7-8 and TRBJ1-4; D unclear. This CDR3 is built from 15 residues. The germline gives CDR1 SGHVS, CDR2 FQNEAQ. The CDR3 is CSSSLKWAINEKLFF. The DNA for the CDR3 is TGTTCCAGCAGCTTAAAGTGGGCTATAAATGAAAAACTGTTTTTT.

The chain employs TRBV19 and TRBJ2-3, with a possible D match to TRBD1 (5 bases). CDR3 length equals 13 residues. Germline-derived CDR1 and CDR2 are LNHDA and SQIVND (reference sequence). V lost 4 bases and J 8 bases, leaving 13 bases between the germline ends. DNA of the CDR3: TGTGCCAGTAGTACTTCGACAGACCGTACGCAGTATTTT. It translates to CASSTSTDRTQYF.